This T cell receptor beta chain was sequenced for a study of blood T cell repertoires in COVID-19. Across the study: Specimens from acute and convalescent COVID-19 originated in the United States, Italy and Spain.

The CDR3 is 14 amino acids. V was pared by 3 bases and J by 7 bases, with 16 bases between. Germline CDR1 is SGHNT and CDR2 is YYREEE (reference sequence). In the authors' workflow: Reference gene primer amplification gave estimated nucleated cell counts. TCRdb's copy holds only in-frame clones and misses some; the assay was immunoSEQ multiplex PCR. From that table come the V and J calls and clone size; the DNA was used to work out D and trimming. The sample consists of 240,000 or so clones, about four fifths of them appearing once. The sequenced sample consisted of peripheral blood. This sequence was found in a woman of 80 years or more with acute or convalescent COVID-19. V and J are TRBV5-4 and TRBJ2-5; weak D call: TRBD1 (7 bases). CDR3 region: CASSSPDREATQYF. DNA of the CDR3: TGTGCCAGCAGCTCCCCTGACAGGGAGGCGACCCAGTACTTC.